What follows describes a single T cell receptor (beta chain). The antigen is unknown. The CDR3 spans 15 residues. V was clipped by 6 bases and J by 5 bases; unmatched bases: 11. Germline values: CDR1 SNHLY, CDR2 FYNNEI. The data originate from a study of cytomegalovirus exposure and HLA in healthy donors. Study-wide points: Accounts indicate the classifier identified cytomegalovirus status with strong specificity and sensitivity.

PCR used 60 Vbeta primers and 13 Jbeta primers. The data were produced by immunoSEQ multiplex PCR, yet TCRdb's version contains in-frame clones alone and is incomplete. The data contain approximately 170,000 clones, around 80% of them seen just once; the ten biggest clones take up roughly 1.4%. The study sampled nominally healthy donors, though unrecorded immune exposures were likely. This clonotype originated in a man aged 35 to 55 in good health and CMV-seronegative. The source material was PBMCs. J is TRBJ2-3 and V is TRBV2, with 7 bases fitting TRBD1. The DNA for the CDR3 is TGTGCCAGCAGGGGCGCCGAAACAGGGGTAGATACGCAGTATTTT. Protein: CASRGAETGVDTQYF.